This record concerns one T cell receptor (beta chain) sequence. This entry is derived from a study of blood T cell repertoires in COVID-19. Overall study: Acute and convalescent COVID-19 specimens originated in the United States, Italy and Spain. The analysed material was cDNA or gDNA that came from T cells, B-cell-depleted T cells, or PBMCs.

Per the study methods: Counts of nucleated cells, estimated from reference gene primer amplification, were obtained. Method: immunoSEQ multiplex PCR; TCRdb's copy keeps in-frame clones and lacks some. Clone size and the V and J calls come from that table; the DNA yielded D and trimming. This sample yields approximately 360,000 clones, of which almost 90% are seen a single time; 6% to 7.5% belongs to the top ten. The length of the CDR3 is 14 residues. CDR1 and CDR2 (germline): MDHEN, SYDVKM. Trimming took 3 bases from V and 5 from J, leaving 13 bases between them. The sample was peripheral blood. V gene TRBV28 combines with J gene TRBJ1-1; D is ambiguous. The TCR originated in a man between 18 and 35 years old with active or convalescent COVID-19. The CDR3 DNA follows: TGTGCCAGCAGTTTTGCAGGCGGGTGGACTGAAGCTTTCTTT. It encodes CASSFAGGWTEAFF.